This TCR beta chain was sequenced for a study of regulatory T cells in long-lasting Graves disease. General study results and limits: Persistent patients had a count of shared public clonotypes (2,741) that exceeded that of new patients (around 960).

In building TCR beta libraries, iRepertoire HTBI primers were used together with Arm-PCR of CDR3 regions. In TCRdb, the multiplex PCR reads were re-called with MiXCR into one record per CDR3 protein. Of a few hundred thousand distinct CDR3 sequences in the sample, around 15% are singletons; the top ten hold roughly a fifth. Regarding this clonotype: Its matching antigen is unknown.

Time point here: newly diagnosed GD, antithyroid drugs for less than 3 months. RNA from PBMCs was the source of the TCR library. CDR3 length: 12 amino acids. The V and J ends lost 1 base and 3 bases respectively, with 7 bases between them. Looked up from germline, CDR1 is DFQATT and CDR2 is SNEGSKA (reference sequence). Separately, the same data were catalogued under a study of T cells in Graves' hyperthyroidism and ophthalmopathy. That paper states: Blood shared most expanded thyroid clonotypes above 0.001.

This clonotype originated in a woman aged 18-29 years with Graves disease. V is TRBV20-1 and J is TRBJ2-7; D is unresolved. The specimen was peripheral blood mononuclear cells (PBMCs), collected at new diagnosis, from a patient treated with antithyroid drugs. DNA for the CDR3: TGCAGTGCTAGAGGACCAGACTACGAGCAGTACTTC. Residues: CSARGPDYEQYF.